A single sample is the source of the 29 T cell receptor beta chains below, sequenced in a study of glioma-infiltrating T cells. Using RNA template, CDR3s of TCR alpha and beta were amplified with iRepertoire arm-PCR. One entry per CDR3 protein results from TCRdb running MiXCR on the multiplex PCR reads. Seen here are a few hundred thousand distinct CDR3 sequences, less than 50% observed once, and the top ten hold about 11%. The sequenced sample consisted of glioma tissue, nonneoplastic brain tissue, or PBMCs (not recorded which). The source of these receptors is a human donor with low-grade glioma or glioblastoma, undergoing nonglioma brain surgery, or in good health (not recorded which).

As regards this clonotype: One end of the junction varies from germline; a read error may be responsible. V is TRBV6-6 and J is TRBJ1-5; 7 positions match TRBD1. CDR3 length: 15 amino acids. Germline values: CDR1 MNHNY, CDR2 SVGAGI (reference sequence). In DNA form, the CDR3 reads TGTGCCATCAGCCGACAGGGCGAGGGCGATCAGGCCCAGCATTTT. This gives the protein CAISRQGEGDQAQHF.

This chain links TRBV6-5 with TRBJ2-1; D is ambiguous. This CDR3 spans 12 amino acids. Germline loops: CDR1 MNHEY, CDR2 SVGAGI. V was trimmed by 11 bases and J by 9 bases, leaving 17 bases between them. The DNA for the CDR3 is TGTGCCGCTTGGGCATACCTCAGTGAGCAGTTCTTC. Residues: CAAWAYLSEQFF.

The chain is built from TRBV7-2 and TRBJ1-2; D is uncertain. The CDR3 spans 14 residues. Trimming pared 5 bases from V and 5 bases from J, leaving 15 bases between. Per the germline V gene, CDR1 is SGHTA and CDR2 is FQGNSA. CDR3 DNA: TGTGCCAGCAGCGCACCAAGGAACCGTTATGGCTACACCTTC. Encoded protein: CASSAPRNRYGYTF.

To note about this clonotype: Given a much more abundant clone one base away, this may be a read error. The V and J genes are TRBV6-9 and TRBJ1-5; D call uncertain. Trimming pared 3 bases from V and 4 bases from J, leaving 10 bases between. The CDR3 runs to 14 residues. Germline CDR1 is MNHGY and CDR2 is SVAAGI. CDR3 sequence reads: CASSYVRLNQPQHF. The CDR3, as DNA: TGTGCCAGCAGTTACGTTCGGTTGAATCAGCCCCAGCATTTT.

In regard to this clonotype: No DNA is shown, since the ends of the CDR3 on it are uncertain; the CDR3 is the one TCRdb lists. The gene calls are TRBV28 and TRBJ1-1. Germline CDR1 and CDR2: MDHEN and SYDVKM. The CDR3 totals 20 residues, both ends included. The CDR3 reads CASSFYICSAREESGGEAFF.

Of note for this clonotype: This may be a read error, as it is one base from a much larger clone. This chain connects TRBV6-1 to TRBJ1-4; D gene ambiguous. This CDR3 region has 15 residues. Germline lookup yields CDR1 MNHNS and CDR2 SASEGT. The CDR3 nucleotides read TGTGCCGGCAGTGAACGCCCGGGAAGCAGTGAAAAACTGTTTTTT. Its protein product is CAGSERPGSSEKLFF.

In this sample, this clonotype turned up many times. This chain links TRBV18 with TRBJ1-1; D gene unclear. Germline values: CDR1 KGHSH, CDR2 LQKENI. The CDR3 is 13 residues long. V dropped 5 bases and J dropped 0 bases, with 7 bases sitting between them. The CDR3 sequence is CASSKQMNTEAFF. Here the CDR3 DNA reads TGTGCCAGCTCAAAACAGATGAACACTGAAGCTTTCTTT.

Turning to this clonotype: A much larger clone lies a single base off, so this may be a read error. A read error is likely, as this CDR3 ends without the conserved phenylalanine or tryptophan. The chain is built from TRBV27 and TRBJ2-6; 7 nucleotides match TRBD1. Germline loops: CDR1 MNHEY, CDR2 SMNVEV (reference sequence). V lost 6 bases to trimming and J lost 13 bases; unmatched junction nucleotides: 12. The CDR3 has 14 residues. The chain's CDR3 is CASSSQGSLFVLTL. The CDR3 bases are TGTGCCAGCAGCTCACAGGGGTCCCTTTTTGTCCTGACTCTC.

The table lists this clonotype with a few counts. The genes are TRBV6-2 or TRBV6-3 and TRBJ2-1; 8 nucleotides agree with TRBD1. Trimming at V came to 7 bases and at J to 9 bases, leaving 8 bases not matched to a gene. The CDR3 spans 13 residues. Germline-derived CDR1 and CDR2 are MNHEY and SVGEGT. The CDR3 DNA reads TGTGCCAGCACCAACAACAGGGGGACTGAGCAGTTCTTC. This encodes CASTNNRGTEQFF.

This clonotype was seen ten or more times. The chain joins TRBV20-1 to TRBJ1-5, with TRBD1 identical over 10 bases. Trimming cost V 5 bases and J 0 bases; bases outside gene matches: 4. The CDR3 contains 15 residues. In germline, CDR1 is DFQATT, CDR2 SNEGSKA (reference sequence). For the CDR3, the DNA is TGCAGTGCTTGGGACAGGGGACTTAGCAATCAGCCCCAGCATTTT. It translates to CSAWDRGLSNQPQHF.

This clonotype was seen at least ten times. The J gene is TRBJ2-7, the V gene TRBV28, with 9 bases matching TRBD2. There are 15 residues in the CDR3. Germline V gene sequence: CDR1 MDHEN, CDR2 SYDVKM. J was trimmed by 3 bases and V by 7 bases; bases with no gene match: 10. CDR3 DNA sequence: TGTGCCAGCACACAAGGCGGGAGGGCTCTCTACGAGCAGTACTTC. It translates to CASTQGGRALYEQYF. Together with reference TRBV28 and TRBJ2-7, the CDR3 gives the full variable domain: DVKVTQSSRYLVKRTGEKVFLECVQDMDHENMFWYRQDPGLGLRLIYFSYDVKMKEKGDIPEGYSVSREKKERFSLILESASTNQTSMYLCASTQGGRALYEQYFGPGTRLTVT.

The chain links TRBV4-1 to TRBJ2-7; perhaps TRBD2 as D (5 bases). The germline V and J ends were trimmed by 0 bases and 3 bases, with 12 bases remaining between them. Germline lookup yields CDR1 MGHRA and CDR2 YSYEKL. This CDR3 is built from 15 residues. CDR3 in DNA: TGCGCCAGCAGCCAAGAGTGGGAGAACGGCTACGAGCAGTACTTC. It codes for CASSQEWENGYEQYF.

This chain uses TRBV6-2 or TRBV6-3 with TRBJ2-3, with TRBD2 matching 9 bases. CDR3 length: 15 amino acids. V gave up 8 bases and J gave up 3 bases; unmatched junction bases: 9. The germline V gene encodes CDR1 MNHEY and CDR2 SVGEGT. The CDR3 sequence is CASRVAGGPTDTQYF. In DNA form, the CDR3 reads TGTGCCAGCCGGGTGGCGGGAGGGCCAACAGATACGCAGTATTTT.

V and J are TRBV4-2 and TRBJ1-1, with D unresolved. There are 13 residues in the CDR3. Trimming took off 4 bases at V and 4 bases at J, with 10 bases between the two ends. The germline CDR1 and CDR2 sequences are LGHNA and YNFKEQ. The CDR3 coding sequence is TGTGCCAGCAGCCCTAGTCGGGGCACTGAAGCTTTCTTT. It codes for CASSPSRGTEAFF.

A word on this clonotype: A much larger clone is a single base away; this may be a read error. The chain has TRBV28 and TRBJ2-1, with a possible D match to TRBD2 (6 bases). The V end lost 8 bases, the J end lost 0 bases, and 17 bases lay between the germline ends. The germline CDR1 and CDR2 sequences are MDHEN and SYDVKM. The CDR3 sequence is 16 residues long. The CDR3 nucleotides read TGTGCCAGCCGTCCACTCCGGGGGTACTCCTACAATGAGCAGTTCTTC. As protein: CASRPLRGYSYNEQFF.

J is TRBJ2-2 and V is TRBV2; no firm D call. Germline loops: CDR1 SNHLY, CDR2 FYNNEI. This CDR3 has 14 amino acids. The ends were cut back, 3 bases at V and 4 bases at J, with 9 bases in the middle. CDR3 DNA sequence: TGTGCCAGCAGTGACAGGCCCCGCACCGGGGAGCTGTTTTTT. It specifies CASSDRPRTGELFF.

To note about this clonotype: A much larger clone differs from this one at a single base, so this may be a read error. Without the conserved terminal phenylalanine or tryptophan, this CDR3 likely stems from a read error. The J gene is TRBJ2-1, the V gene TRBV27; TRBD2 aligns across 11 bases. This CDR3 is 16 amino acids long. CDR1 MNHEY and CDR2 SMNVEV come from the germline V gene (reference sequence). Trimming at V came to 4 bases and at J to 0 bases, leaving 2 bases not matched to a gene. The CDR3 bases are TGTGCCAGCAGTTCCGGGACTAGCGGCTCCTACAATGAGCAGTTCTCC. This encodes CASSSGTSGSYNEQFS.

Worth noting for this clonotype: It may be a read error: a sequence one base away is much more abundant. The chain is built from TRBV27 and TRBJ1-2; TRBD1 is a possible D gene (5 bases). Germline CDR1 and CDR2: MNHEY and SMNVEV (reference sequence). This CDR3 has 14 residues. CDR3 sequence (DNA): TGTGCCAGAAGTTACCTGCCGGGGGGAAATGGCTACACCTTC. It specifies CARSYLPGGNGYTF.

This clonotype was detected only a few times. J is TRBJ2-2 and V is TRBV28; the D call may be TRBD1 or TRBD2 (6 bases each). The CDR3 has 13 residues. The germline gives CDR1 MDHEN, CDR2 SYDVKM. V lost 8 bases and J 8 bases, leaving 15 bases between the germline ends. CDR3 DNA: TGTGCCAGCGTAGGGGGGCGCGGAGGGGAGCTGTTTTTT. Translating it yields CASVGGRGGELFF.

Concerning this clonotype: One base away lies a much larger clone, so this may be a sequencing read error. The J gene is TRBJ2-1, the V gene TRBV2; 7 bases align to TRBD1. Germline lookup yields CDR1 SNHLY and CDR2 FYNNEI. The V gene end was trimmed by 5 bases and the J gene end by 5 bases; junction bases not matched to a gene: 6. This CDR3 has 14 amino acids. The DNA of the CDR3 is TGTGCCAGCAGTAGAACAGGGGCCAACAATGAGCAGTTCTTC. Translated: CASSRTGANNEQFF.

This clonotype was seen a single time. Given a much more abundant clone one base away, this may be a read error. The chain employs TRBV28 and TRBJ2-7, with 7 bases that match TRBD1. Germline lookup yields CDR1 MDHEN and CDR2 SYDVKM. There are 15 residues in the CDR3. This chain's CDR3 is CASSGAGTVSYEQHF. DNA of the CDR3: TGTGCCAGCAGTGGAGCCGGGACAGTCTCCTACGAGCAGCACTTC.

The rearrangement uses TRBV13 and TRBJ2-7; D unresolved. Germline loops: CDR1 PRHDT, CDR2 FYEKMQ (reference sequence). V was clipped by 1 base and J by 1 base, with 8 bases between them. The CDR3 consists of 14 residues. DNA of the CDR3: TGTGCCAGCAGCTTAGCAGACCGATCCTACGAGCAGTACTTC. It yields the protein CASSLADRSYEQYF.

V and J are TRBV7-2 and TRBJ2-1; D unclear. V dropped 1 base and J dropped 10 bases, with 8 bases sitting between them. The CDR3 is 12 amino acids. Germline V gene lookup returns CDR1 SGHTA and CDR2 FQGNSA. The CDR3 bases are TGTGCCAGCAGCTTAGTCCCTACGGAGCAGTTCTTC. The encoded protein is CASSLVPTEQFF.

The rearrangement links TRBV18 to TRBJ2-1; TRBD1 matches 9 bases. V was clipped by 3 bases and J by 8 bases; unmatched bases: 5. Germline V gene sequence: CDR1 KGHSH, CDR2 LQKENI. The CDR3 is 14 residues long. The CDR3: CASSPGTGRDEQFF. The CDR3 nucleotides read TGTGCCAGCTCACCCGGGACAGGGCGGGATGAGCAGTTCTTC. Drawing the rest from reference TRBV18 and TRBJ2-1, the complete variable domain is NAGVMQNPRHLVRRRGQEARLRCSPMKGHSHVYWYRQLPEEGLKFMVYLQKENIIDESGMPKERFSAEFPKEGPSILRIQQVVRGDSAAYFCASSPGTGRDEQFFGPGTRLTVL.

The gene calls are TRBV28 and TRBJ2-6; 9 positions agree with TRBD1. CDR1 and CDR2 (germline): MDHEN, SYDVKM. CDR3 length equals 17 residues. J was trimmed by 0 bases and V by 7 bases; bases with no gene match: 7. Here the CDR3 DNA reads TGTGCCAGCAAAGGGAGACAGGGGGGCTCTGGGGCCAACGTCCTGACTTTC. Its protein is CASKGRQGGSGANVLTF.

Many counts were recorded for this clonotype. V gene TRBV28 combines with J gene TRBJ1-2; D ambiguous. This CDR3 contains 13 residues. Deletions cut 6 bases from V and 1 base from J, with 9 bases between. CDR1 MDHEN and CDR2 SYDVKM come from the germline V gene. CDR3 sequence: CASRFGHNYGYTF. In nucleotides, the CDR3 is TGTGCCAGCAGATTCGGTCATAACTATGGCTACACCTTC.

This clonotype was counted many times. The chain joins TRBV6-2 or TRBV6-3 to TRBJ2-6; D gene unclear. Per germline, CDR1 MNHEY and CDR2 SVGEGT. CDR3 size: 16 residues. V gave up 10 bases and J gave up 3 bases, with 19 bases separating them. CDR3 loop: CATQLPFSFGANVLTF. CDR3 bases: TGTGCCACCCAACTCCCCTTTTCCTTTGGGGCCAACGTCCTGACTTTC.

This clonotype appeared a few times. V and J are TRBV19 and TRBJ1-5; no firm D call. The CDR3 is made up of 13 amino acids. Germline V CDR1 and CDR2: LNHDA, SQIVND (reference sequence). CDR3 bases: TGTGCGATAAAAGCGGGGTCCGATCAGCCCCAGCATTTT. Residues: CAIKAGSDQPQHF.

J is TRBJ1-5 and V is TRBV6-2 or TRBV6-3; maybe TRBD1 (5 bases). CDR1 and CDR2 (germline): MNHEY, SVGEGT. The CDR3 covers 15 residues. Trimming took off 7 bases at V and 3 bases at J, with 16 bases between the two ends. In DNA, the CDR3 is TGTGCCAGCATGGGGGGGGGAGTGATCAATCAGCCCCAGCATTTT. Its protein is CASMGGGVINQPQHF.